Following are 10 T cell receptor beta chains from one sample sequenced in a study of cytomegalovirus exposure and HLA in healthy donors (dated by TCRdb to 2016 to 2017). Libraries were constructed by the immunoSEQ multiplex PCR assay. A mixture of 60 forward primers for TCR Vbeta segments and 13 reverse primers for TCR Jbeta segments was used in the multiplex PCR. This is the immuneACCESS table as TCRdb keeps it, with only in-frame sequences that have V and J called. A part of the clones is gone; compared with another copy, unresolved V genes explain less than half, and the rest is unexplained. The sample has 160,000 or so clones on record, around four fifths of them singletons. The ten largest account for less than 10% of the sample. What was sequenced was PBMCs. Receptors were obtained from a man between 18 and 29 years old in good health and CMV-seropositive.

V is TRBV4-3 and J is TRBJ2-1; 7 nucleotides agree with TRBD2. Trimming removed 4 bases from V and 6 bases from J; junction bases left unmatched: 12. The CDR3 spans 16 residues. The V gene's germline CDR1 is LGHNA and CDR2 YSLEER. The CDR3 protein is CASSPGRSGNLNEQFF. CDR3 in DNA: TGCGCCAGCAGCCCGGGGAGGAGCGGGAACCTCAATGAGCAGTTCTTC.

The gene calls are TRBV15 and TRBJ1-2; D gene unclear. The germline V gene has CDR1 LNHNV and CDR2 YYDKDF (reference sequence). V lost 5 bases and J lost 3, with 13 bases in between. CDR3 length: 14 amino acids. The chain's CDR3 is CATSQLSGYYGYTF. DNA of the CDR3: TGTGCCACCAGCCAACTGTCCGGGTACTATGGCTACACCTTC.

The J gene is TRBJ2-6, the V gene TRBV9; tentative D call: TRBD2 (7 bases). The CDR3 sequence is 20 residues long. The V gene's germline CDR1 is SGDLS and CDR2 YYNGEE. V lost 4 bases and J lost 1, with 24 bases in between. The CDR3 reads CASSHPLGGAPRSGANVLTF. The CDR3 DNA is TGTGCCAGCAGCCATCCGCTAGGGGGGGCTCCACGTTCTGGGGCCAACGTCCTGACTTTC.

The chain combines TRBV14 with TRBJ1-4; no firm D call. From germline, CDR1 is SGHDN and CDR2 FVKESK. Trimming shortened V by 4 bases and J by 4 bases, and 13 bases separated the two germline ends. The CDR3 totals 15 residues. In nucleotides, the CDR3 is TGTGCCAGCAGCCCTAGGACGGGATTTAATGAAAAACTGTTTTTT. This sequence encodes CASSPRTGFNEKLFF.

This clone was counted once. V gene TRBV30 combines with J gene TRBJ1-3; D not certain. The ends were cut back, 2 bases at V and 0 bases at J, with 20 bases in the middle. The CDR3 sequence is 18 residues long. The germline gives CDR1 GTSNPN, CDR2 SVGIG (reference sequence). DNA of the CDR3: TGTGCCTGGAGTAGACGGGAAGCGAAATGGTACTCTGGAAACACCATATATTTT. Translation: CAWSRREAKWYSGNTIYF.

The chain links TRBV28 to TRBJ1-5, with D possibly TRBD1 on 6 matching bases. There are 15 residues in the CDR3. V shed 5 bases and J shed 3 bases, with 14 bases lying between them. The germline gives CDR1 MDHEN, CDR2 SYDVKM. CDR3 nucleotide sequence: TGTGCCAGCAGTACCGGGACACGACCCAATCAGCCCCAGCATTTT. Amino acids: CASSTGTRPNQPQHF.

This clone was recorded only once. The chain employs TRBV7-3 and TRBJ1-2, with TRBD1 matching over 10 bases. With V trimmed by 6 bases and J by 2 bases, 3 bases remained unmatched. CDR3 size: 14 residues. Germline values: CDR1 SGHTA, CDR2 FQGTGA. This CDR3 reads CASSLGQGNYGYTF. The CDR3, as DNA: TGTGCCAGCAGTTTGGGACAGGGGAACTATGGCTACACCTTC. Full variable domain (missing parts from reference TRBV7-3 and TRBJ1-2): GAGVSQTPSNKVTEKGKYVELRCDPISGHTALYWYRQSLGQGPEFLIYFQGTGAADDSGLPNDRFFAVRPEGSVSTLKIQRTERGDSAVYLCASSLGQGNYGYTFGSGTRLTVV.

V is TRBV15 and J is TRBJ2-1; tentatively, D is TRBD2 (7 bases). The CDR3 is made up of 16 amino acids. Germline CDR1 LNHNV, CDR2 YYDKDF (reference sequence). V was pared by 2 bases and J by 8 bases, with 19 bases between. The CDR3 spells CATSRPSGGESHEQFF. CDR3 coding DNA: TGTGCCACCAGCAGACCCTCGGGGGGCGAGTCCCATGAGCAGTTCTTC.

CDR3: CAVDMGQRYGYTF. As DNA, the CDR3 is TGTGCCGTGGACATGGGCCAACGCTATGGCTACACCTTC. This chain uses TRBV30 with TRBJ1-2; TRBD1 is a possible D gene (5 bases). Germline CDR1 and CDR2: GTSNPN and SVGIG (reference sequence). Trimming cost V 8 bases and J 4 bases, with 17 bases left between them. This CDR3 region has 13 residues.

J is TRBJ1-1 and V is TRBV6-1; tentative D call: TRBD1 (5 bases). This CDR3 has 13 amino acids. The ends were cut back, 11 bases at V and 1 base at J, with 14 bases in the middle. Germline V gives CDR1 MNHNS, CDR2 SASEGT. Here the CDR3 reads CASRGEANTEAFF. CDR3 bases: TGTGCCTCCCGGGGGGAGGCGAACACTGAAGCTTTCTTT.